The source of this TCR beta chain is a study of T cell repertoires in cytomegalovirus infection. Study background: CMV infection together with matching HLA type was indicated by public TCR beta signatures.

Remarks on this clonotype: What it binds is not known.

Study findings and constraints: Pooled public TCR beta family frequency picked out CMV carriers with the relevant HLA. CMV-specific TCR beta clonotypes restricted by HLA-C were the ones dominating the ex vivo response.

In TCRdb, the reads were re-called with MiXCR into one record per CDR3 protein. The sample contains about 920,000 distinct CDR3 sequences, around 30% of which appear only once. Per germline, CDR1 SQVTM and CDR2 ANQGSEA. V lost 5 bases to trimming and J lost 5 bases, with 18 bases between them. The length of the CDR3 is 14 residues. This specimen consisted of cultured CD8+ T cells from PBMCs, obtained from culture after CMV antigen stimulation. The origin of this receptor is a human donor in good health (CMV status not recorded). Some clones in this sample may be carry-over from other donors' samples. This chain joins TRBV29-1 and TRBJ1-1; D is undetermined. The CDR3 spells CSVPHKESETEAFF. The CDR3 DNA reads TGCAGCGTTCCCCACAAGGAATCGGAGACTGAAGCTTTCTTT.